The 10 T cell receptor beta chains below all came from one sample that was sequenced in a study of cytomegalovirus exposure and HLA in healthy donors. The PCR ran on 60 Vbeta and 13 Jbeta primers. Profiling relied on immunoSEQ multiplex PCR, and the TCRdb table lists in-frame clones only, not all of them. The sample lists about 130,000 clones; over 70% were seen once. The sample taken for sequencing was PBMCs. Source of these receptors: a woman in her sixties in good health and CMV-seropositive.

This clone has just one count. CDR3 residues: CASSEITQALINYGYTF. The CDR3 nucleotides are TGCGCCAGCAGCGAAATCACACAGGCGCTTATCAACTATGGCTACACCTTC. This chain joins TRBV4-1 and TRBJ1-2, with a weak D call TRBD1 (5 bases). Germline lookup yields CDR1 MGHRA and CDR2 YSYEKL. This CDR3 is 17 amino acids long. Trimming stripped 5 bases from V and 2 bases from J, with 21 bases between.

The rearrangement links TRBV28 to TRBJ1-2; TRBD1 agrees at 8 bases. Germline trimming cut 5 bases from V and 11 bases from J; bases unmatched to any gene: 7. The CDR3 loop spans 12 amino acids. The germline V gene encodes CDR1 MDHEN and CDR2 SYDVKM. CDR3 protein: CASSTDRVRYTF. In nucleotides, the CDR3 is TGTGCCAGCAGTACGGACAGGGTCCGATACACCTTC.

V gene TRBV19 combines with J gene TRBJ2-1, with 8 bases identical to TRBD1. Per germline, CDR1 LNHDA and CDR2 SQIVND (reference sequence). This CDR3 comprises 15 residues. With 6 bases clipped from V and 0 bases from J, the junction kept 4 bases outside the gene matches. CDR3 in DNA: TGTGCCAGTAGAGCTCAGGGGGCCTCCTACAATGAGCAGTTCTTC. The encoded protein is CASRAQGASYNEQFF.

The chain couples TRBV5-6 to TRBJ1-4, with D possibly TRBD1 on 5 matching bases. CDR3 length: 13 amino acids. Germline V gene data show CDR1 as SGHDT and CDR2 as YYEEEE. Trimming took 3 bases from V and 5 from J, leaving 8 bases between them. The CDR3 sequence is CASSWGENEKLFF. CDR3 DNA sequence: TGTGCCAGCAGCTGGGGGGAGAATGAAAAACTGTTTTTT.

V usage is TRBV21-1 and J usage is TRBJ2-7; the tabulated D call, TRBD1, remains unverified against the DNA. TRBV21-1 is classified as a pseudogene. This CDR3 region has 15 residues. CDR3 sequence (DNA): TGTGCCAGCAAGGGAAGACAGGGTAATCGGAACGAGCAGTACTTC. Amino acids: CASKGRQGNRNEQYF.

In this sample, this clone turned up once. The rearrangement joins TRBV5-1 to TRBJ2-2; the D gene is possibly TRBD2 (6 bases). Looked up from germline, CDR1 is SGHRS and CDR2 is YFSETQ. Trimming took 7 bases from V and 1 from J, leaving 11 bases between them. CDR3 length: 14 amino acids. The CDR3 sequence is CASRRGENTGELFF. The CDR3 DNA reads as TGCGCCAGCCGGAGGGGCGAGAACACCGGGGAGCTGTTTTTT.

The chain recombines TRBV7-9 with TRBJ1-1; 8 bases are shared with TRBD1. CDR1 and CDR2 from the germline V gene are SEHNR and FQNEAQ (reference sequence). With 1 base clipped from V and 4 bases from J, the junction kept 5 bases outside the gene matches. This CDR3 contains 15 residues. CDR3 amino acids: CASSLVSGGVTEAFF. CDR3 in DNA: TGTGCCAGCAGCTTAGTTTCAGGGGGCGTCACTGAAGCTTTCTTT.

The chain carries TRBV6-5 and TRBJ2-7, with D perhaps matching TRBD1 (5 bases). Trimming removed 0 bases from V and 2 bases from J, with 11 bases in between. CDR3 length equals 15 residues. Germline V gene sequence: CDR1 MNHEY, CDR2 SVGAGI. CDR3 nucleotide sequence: TGTGCCAGCAGTTACTCGCTTCCAGGGACCTACGAGCAGTACTTC. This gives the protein CASSYSLPGTYEQYF.

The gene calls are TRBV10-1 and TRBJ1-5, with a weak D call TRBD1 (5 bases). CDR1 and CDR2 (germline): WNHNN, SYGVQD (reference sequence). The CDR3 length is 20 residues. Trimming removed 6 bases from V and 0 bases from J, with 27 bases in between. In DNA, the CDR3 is TGCGCCAGCAGGGGGCGGTTGACAGCTATCCGTTTATATAGCAATCAGCCCCAGCATTTT. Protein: CASRGRLTAIRLYSNQPQHF.

The DNA for the CDR3 is TGTGCCAGCAGCCCCTTAGGGGCCGAAGCTTTCTTT. Its protein product is CASSPLGAEAFF. This chain connects TRBV7-9 to TRBJ1-1; a weak D match, TRBD1 (5 bases). Between the trimmed V and J ends, which lost 5 bases and 8 bases, there was a span of 12 bases. The V gene's germline CDR1 is SEHNR and CDR2 FQNEAQ (reference sequence). This CDR3 has 12 amino acids. Full variable domain (rest looked up from reference TRBV7-9 and TRBJ1-1): DTGVSQNPRHKITKRGQNVTFRCDPISEHNRLYWYRQTLGQGPEFLTYFQNEAQLEKSRLLSDRFSAERPKGSFSTLEIQRTEQGDSAMYLCASSPLGAEAFFGQGTRLTVV.